The 24 T cell receptor beta chains reported below all come from one sample, sequenced in a study of glioma-infiltrating T cells. Amplification of TCR alpha and beta CDR3 regions from RNA used iRepertoire nested multiplex PCR. In TCRdb, the multiplex PCR reads were re-called with MiXCR into one record per CDR3 protein. The data hold under 150,000 distinct CDR3 sequences, with approximately 39% observed a single time. Material for sequencing was glioma tissue, nonneoplastic brain tissue, or PBMCs (not recorded which). The source is a human donor with low-grade glioma or glioblastoma, undergoing nonglioma brain surgery, or in good health (not recorded which).

This chain joins TRBV5-1 and TRBJ2-7; D is perhaps TRBD2 (5 bases). This CDR3 is 13 amino acids long. Germline V lookup: CDR1 SGHRS, CDR2 YFSETQ. Deletions cut 0 bases from V and 2 bases from J, with 6 bases between. CDR3 bases: TGCGCCAGCAGCTTGGCCGGGACCTACGAGCAGTACTTC. Translating it yields CASSLAGTYEQYF.

The genes are TRBV11-2 and TRBJ2-3; D gene ambiguous. Trimming left V 0 bases short and J 0 bases short, with 10 bases between. This CDR3 comprises 16 residues. Germline values: CDR1 SGHAT, CDR2 FQNNGV. In DNA, the CDR3 is TGTGCCAGCAGCTTAGATCTGGGGATTAGCACAGATACGCAGTATTTT. This codes for CASSLDLGISTDTQYF.

Here the CDR3 reads CAISFRDTETQFF. For the CDR3, the DNA is TGTGCCATCAGCTTCCGGGACACCGAGACCCAGTTCTTC. The chain joins TRBV10-3 to TRBJ2-1, with a possible D match to TRBD1 (6 bases). CDR3 length: 13 residues. CDR1 is ENHRY, CDR2 SYGVKD, per germline. V lost 6 bases, J lost 13 bases, and 19 bases lay in between.

There are a few counts of this clonotype. The V call is TRBV29-1, the J call TRBJ2-1, with 8 bases fitting TRBD1. Germline V lookup: CDR1 SQVTM, CDR2 ANQGSEA. V lost 2 bases, J lost 5 bases, and 2 bases stayed unmatched. The CDR3 runs to 13 residues. The CDR3 protein is CSVERDRNNEQFF. Here the CDR3 DNA reads TGCAGCGTTGAAAGGGACAGGAACAATGAGCAGTTCTTC.

J is TRBJ2-5 and V is TRBV9; D is perhaps TRBD2 (6 bases). V lost 0 bases and J lost 3, with 21 bases in between. The CDR3 loop spans 18 amino acids. CDR1 and CDR2 from the germline V gene are SGDLS and YYNGEE. The CDR3 DNA reads TGTGCCAGCAGCGTAGGGGAGGTAATACTAGGTACGAAAGAGACCCAGTACTTC. Residues: CASSVGEVILGTKETQYF.

This clonotype was observed a handful of times. V usage is TRBV27 and J usage is TRBJ2-7; TRBD2 aligns across 14 bases. The CDR3 totals 16 residues. Per the germline V gene, CDR1 is MNHEY and CDR2 is SMNVEV (reference sequence). V trimming: 3 bases; J trimming: 0 bases; junction bases outside the gene matches: 1. The chain's CDR3 is CASSLGLAGDSYEQYF. CDR3 sequence (DNA): TGTGCCAGCAGTTTGGGACTAGCGGGAGACTCCTACGAGCAGTACTTC.

V is TRBV6-2 or TRBV6-3 and J is TRBJ2-2, with 9 bases fitting TRBD1. Germline V CDR1 and CDR2: MNHEY, SVGEGT. The length of the CDR3 is 15 residues. Unmatched junction bases numbered 4, after V lost 2 bases and J lost 6 bases. The CDR3 region has the DNA TGTGCCAGCAGTTACGGGACAGGGAGGCCCGGGGAGCTGTTTTTT. Its translation is CASSYGTGRPGELFF.

This clonotype appeared once. Because it lacks the conserved phenylalanine or tryptophan at the end, this CDR3 is likely a read error. The chain recombines TRBV27 with TRBJ2-7, with 8 bases lining up with TRBD1. The germline gives CDR1 MNHEY, CDR2 SMNVEV (reference sequence). The CDR3 sequence is 16 residues long. The CDR3 nucleotides are TGTGCCAGCAGTTTATCGAGGACAGGGTTGGGCTACGGGCAGTACCTC. Its translation is CASSLSRTGLGYGQYL.

In regard to this clonotype: Sequence at one end of the junction differs from germline and may be a read error. The chain links TRBV6-5 to TRBJ2-7; maybe TRBD2 (5 bases). The CDR3 has 15 amino acids. CDR1 and CDR2 (germline): MNHEY, SVGAGI. CDR3 nucleotide sequence: TGTGCCAGCAGTTGGGGTGGCAGGAGGACCTACGAGAAGTACTTC. This sequence encodes CASSWGGRRTYEKYF.

The rearrangement uses TRBV20-1 and TRBJ2-1; 11 bases match TRBD2. Germline trimming cut 1 base from V and 8 bases from J; bases unmatched to any gene: 7. The CDR3 sequence is 15 residues long. Germline V gene lookup returns CDR1 DFQATT and CDR2 SNEGSKA (reference sequence). The CDR3 nucleotides read TGCAGTGCTAGAGGGGTTAGCGGGAGGGCCCATGAGCAGTTCTTC. Protein product: CSARGVSGRAHEQFF.

The sample holds a few counts of this clonotype. The J gene is TRBJ1-2, the V gene TRBV20-1, with 10 positions matching TRBD1. The germline V gene has CDR1 DFQATT and CDR2 SNEGSKA (reference sequence). The CDR3 contains 14 residues. Trimming took 3 bases from V and 5 from J; bases not matched to a gene: 6. The CDR3 is CSASLPGQGYGYTF. CDR3 nucleotides: TGCAGTGCTAGTCTTCCGGGACAGGGGTATGGCTACACCTTC.

The CDR3 region has the DNA TGCGCCAGCAGCCAAATACAGGGCGGGCAAGAGACCCAGTACTTC. This codes for CASSQIQGGQETQYF. The chain uses TRBV4-3 and TRBJ2-5, with a possible D match to TRBD1 (6 bases). V was cut by 2 bases and J by 2 bases, with 12 bases left in between. The CDR3 spans 15 residues. Germline V gene sequence: CDR1 LGHNA, CDR2 YSLEER.

This sequence joins TRBV6-2 or TRBV6-3 and TRBJ2-1; D call uncertain. Trimming removed 0 bases from V and 13 bases from J, with 19 bases in between. The CDR3 has 15 residues. Germline assignment: CDR1 MNHEY and CDR2 SVGEGT. The CDR3 region has the DNA TGTGCCAGCAGTTACTCCCCCGCTACCTTTAACTCCCAGTTCTTC. Its translation: CASSYSPATFNSQFF.

This chain links TRBV29-1 with TRBJ2-7; D is possibly TRBD1 (6 bases). The CDR3 length is 13 residues. Trimming removed 4 bases at V and 3 bases at J, with 13 bases between. Germline CDR1 reads SQVTM; CDR2 reads ANQGSEA. CDR3 sequence: CSVAPQGSYEQYF. The CDR3 DNA follows: TGCAGCGTTGCGCCACAGGGAAGCTACGAGCAGTACTTC.

This sequence joins TRBV19 and TRBJ2-4; perhaps D is TRBD1 or TRBD2 (5 bases each). The germline gives CDR1 LNHDA, CDR2 SQIVND (reference sequence). Trimming removed 3 bases from V and 0 bases from J, with 12 bases in between. This CDR3 spans 16 amino acids. CDR3 sequence: CASSIGSGTAKNIQYF. The CDR3 DNA sequence: TGTGCCAGTAGTATTGGGTCAGGGACAGCCAAAAACATTCAGTACTTC.

As for this clonotype: The junction departs from germline at one end; a sequencing error may be responsible. The V and J genes are TRBV27 and TRBJ2-1; 8 bases are a match to TRBD2. The CDR3 extends over 18 amino acids. Germline lookup yields CDR1 MNHEY and CDR2 SMNVEV (reference sequence). The CDR3 is CASAPQGGRFSSCNEQFF. The DNA of the CDR3 is TGTGCCAGCGCCCCCCAGGGCGGGAGGTTTAGCTCCTGCAATGAGCAGTTCTTC.

This clonotype was seen a handful of times. The CDR3 DNA is TGTGCCACCAGCAGAGGAGGGGACTATGGCTACACCTTC. Protein: CATSRGGDYGYTF. The chain combines TRBV15 with TRBJ1-2, with D tentatively TRBD1 (5 bases). Trimming left V 1 base short and J 3 bases short, with 6 bases between. Germline V lookup: CDR1 LNHNV, CDR2 YYDKDF (reference sequence). CDR3 size: 13 residues.

The chain couples TRBV10-1 to TRBJ2-3; D perhaps matches TRBD1 (6 bases). Germline values: CDR1 WNHNN, CDR2 SYGVQD (reference sequence). V lost 5 bases to trimming and J lost 3 bases, with 9 bases between them. The CDR3 extends over 13 amino acids. This CDR3 is CASSRQETDTQYF. CDR3 nucleotide sequence: TGCGCCAGCAGTCGACAGGAAACAGATACGCAGTATTTT.

This clonotype appeared a few times. This chain links TRBV6-1 with TRBJ2-1, with 11 bases that match TRBD2. V gave up 3 bases and J gave up 6 bases; unmatched junction bases: 7. CDR1 MNHNS and CDR2 SASEGT come from the germline V gene. This CDR3 spans 16 amino acids. The CDR3 is CASSEGGLAARNEQFF. For the CDR3, the DNA is TGTGCCAGCAGTGAGGGGGGACTAGCGGCCCGCAATGAGCAGTTCTTC.

The table lists this clonotype with a few counts. V gene TRBV6-6 combines with J gene TRBJ1-1; the D is unclear. Trimming removed 0 bases at V and 6 bases at J, with 11 bases between. The CDR3 spans 14 residues. Germline V gene sequence: CDR1 MNHNY, CDR2 SVGAGI (reference sequence). The CDR3 loop is CASSYSAIYAEAFF. As DNA, the CDR3 is TGTGCCAGCAGTTACTCAGCCATCTACGCTGAAGCTTTCTTT.

This clonotype came up a few times. This chain connects TRBV10-3 to TRBJ2-1; D gene ambiguous. The V and J ends lost 4 bases and 0 bases respectively, with 10 bases between them. The CDR3 extends over 15 amino acids. In germline, CDR1 is ENHRY, CDR2 SYGVKD. The CDR3 DNA reads as TGTGCCATCAGTGGAGGCAGTAGCTCCTACAATGAGCAGTTCTTC. Protein sequence: CAISGGSSSYNEQFF.

This sequence joins TRBV4-3 and TRBJ2-1, with 7 bases fitting TRBD1. Losses at the gene ends were 4 bases for V and 4 bases for J; bases not matched to a gene: 7. Germline lookup yields CDR1 LGHNA and CDR2 YSLEER. The CDR3 is 15 residues long. The CDR3 DNA reads as TGCGCCAGCAGCCGTAACCGGGACAGTTACAATGAGCAGTTCTTC. Translating gives CASSRNRDSYNEQFF.

The rearrangement joins TRBV15 to TRBJ2-1; no firm D call. V dropped 0 bases and J dropped 6 bases, with 3 bases sitting between them. The CDR3 consists of 12 residues. Germline V gene lookup returns CDR1 LNHNV and CDR2 YYDKDF (reference sequence). This CDR3 is CATSRDINEQFF. The CDR3 nucleotides are TGTGCCACCAGCAGAGATATCAATGAGCAGTTCTTC.

The rearrangement uses TRBV20-1 and TRBJ2-7; 8 nucleotides match TRBD1. Germline CDR1 is DFQATT and CDR2 is SNEGSKA (reference sequence). Germline trimming cut 0 bases from V and 4 bases from J; bases unmatched to any gene: 5. The CDR3 sequence is 14 residues long. The CDR3 sequence: CSARDADRVYEQYF. The CDR3 nucleotides are TGCAGTGCTAGAGATGCGGACAGGGTTTACGAGCAGTACTTC.